One TCR beta chain is described in this entry. This CDR3 has 15 amino acids. The V gene's germline CDR1 is MGHRA and CDR2 YSYEKL. The V segment lost 4 bases and the J segment 5 bases; nucleotides outside the gene matches: 8. Sequencing used immunoSEQ multiplex PCR; TCRdb keeps in-frame clones, though not all of them. The sample has about 200,000 clones; around 75% are singletons. These data belong to a study of blood T cell repertoires in COVID-19. Study-wide context: The United States, Italy and Spain were the sources of the acute and convalescent COVID-19 samples. Sources were T cells, B-cell-depleted T cells, or PBMCs; the material itself was cDNA or gDNA.

Seattle participants joined during active infection and were tracked over time. The material sequenced was peripheral blood. The source is a middle-aged woman with COVID-19, enrolled during active disease. The V and J genes are TRBV4-1 and TRBJ1-5; 7 bases are a match to TRBD1. CDR3 protein: CASSPGGTVDQPQHF. The CDR3 nucleotides are TGCGCCAGCAGCCCCGGAGGGACAGTAGATCAGCCCCAGCATTTT.